This section outlines one T cell receptor beta chain sequence together with its context. TCR alpha and TCR beta cDNA libraries carrying sample barcodes and UMIs were produced by 5'RACE using constant-segment primers. TCRdb used MiXCR to reprocess the 5' RACE reads, holding one entry per CDR3 protein. This sample has fewer than 650,000 distinct CDR3 sequences, with roughly 17% found just once. The data originate from a study of T-cell memory formation after mild COVID-19. Trimming took 4 bases from V and 3 from J; bases not matched to a gene: 4. From germline, CDR1 is LNHNV and CDR2 YYDKDF (reference sequence). This CDR3 spans 15 amino acids.

The TCR was taken from an adult woman who had mild COVID-19 (a few samples of this study predate the infection). Cell type and time point are not known. This chain uses TRBV15 with TRBJ2-2, with TRBD2 identical over 8 bases. Sequencing was done on a sample of PBMCs or a T cell subset sorted from them (not recorded which). In DNA form, the CDR3 reads TGTGCCACCAGCATGGCGGGGGGCCACACCGGGGAGCTGTTTTTT. Translation: CATSMAGGHTGELFF.